This TCR beta chain was sequenced during a study of blood T cell repertoires in COVID-19. V trimming: 2 bases; J trimming: 8 bases; junction bases outside the gene matches: 5. In germline, CDR1 is KGHSH, CDR2 LQKENI. The CDR3 is made up of 14 amino acids. Repertoires were generated with immunoSEQ multiplex PCR, while TCRdb's copy carries only in-frame clones and drops some. The table records fewer than 250,000 clones, around four fifths of them present only once. The sample comprised peripheral blood. This sequence was found in an elderly woman with COVID-19, enrolled during active disease. The gene calls are TRBV18 and TRBJ1-4; TRBD1 matches at 7 bases. The CDR3 spells CASSPTGAREKLFF. The CDR3 coding sequence is TGTGCCAGCTCACCAACAGGGGCGCGGGAAAAACTGTTTTTT.